This T cell receptor beta chain was sequenced in a study of multiple sclerosis patients with progressive multifocal leukoencephalopathy. The time point was: before natalizumab initiation. T0 blood was collected before the first natalizumab infusion. Turning to this clone: The target antigen is unknown.

Produced via immunoSEQ multiplex PCR; TCRdb's table is partial and in-frame only. The data hold 25,000 to 35,000 clones, with about 91% observed a single time. Findings and caveats of the study: Preferential TRBV-TRBJ pairings or common gene usage were not detected at PML.

The sequence was obtained from a man between 25 and 39 years old with multiple sclerosis. The sequencing sample was made of PBMCs.

The CDR3 coding sequence is TGTGCCAGCTCACCCGAGAACCACTATGGCTACACCTTC. As protein: CASSPENHYGYTF. V is TRBV18 and J is TRBJ1-2; D is unclear. From germline, CDR1 is KGHSH and CDR2 LQKENI. V dropped 3 bases and J dropped 3 bases, with 8 bases sitting between them. The CDR3 runs 13 residues.